The present T cell receptor (beta chain) was sequenced within a study of cytomegalovirus exposure and HLA in healthy donors. Study-wide points: Reportedly, cytomegalovirus status was diagnosed with high sensitivity and specificity.

Worth noting for this clone: Its antigen remains unknown.

The V gene's germline CDR1 is KGHSH and CDR2 LQKENI. CDR3 length equals 16 residues. V lost 6 bases to trimming and J lost 5 bases; unmatched junction nucleotides: 13. Assay: immunoSEQ multiplex PCR; the TCRdb copy retains only in-frame clones and omits some. Seen here are fewer than 350,000 clones, approximately 88% observed once, and the top ten hold around 0.92%. V gene TRBV18 combines with J gene TRBJ2-7; 10 bases agree with TRBD1. The material sequenced was PBMCs. The source of this sequence is a woman aged 18-30 years in good health and CMV-seronegative. CDR3 nucleotide sequence: TGTGCCAGCTCCGCGGCCGGCCGGGACAGGGGCCACGAGCAGTACTTC. The encoded protein is CASSAAGRDRGHEQYF.